A single sample is the source of the 3 T cell receptor beta chains below, sequenced in a study of CD8 T cells in ankylosing spondylitis. TCRdb ran MiXCR on the 5' RACE reads and lists one entry per CDR3 protein. The sample holds nearly 250,000 distinct CDR3 sequences, roughly a third seen once. Sequenced material: blood, either unsorted or a sorted T cell fraction (not recorded which). The receptors derive from a male donor with ankylosing spondylitis or in good health (not recorded which).

V gene TRBV20-1 combines with J gene TRBJ2-7; 8 positions agree with TRBD1. The CDR3 extends over 15 amino acids. The trim removed 2 bases at V and 5 bases at J, leaving 11 bases unmatched. Germline assignment: CDR1 DFQATT and CDR2 SNEGSKA (reference sequence). CDR3 amino acids: CSARPLGQEVNEQYF. The DNA for the CDR3 is TGCAGTGCTAGACCACTGGGACAGGAGGTAAACGAGCAGTACTTC.

This clonotype was observed at least ten times. This rearrangement joins TRBV6-6 to TRBJ2-7, with no clear D. Trimming shortened V by 4 bases and J by 6 bases, and 13 bases separated the two germline ends. This CDR3 region has 13 residues. Germline CDR1 is MNHNY and CDR2 is SVGAGI (reference sequence). In DNA, the CDR3 is TGTGCCAGCAGTTCGGGTCGAGGTGCCGAGCAGTACTTC. The encoded protein is CASSSGRGAEQYF.

The chain uses TRBV12-3 or TRBV12-4 and TRBJ1-2; no clear D. V was trimmed by 5 bases and J by 0 bases, leaving 13 bases between them. This CDR3 is built from 15 residues. The CDR3 DNA reads TGTGCCAGCAGTGCCCGGCGGCTTACTAACTATGGCTACACCTTC. Encoded protein: CASSARRLTNYGYTF.